Reported below is one TCR beta chain. Its target is unknown. The data stem from a study of regulatory T cells in long-lasting Graves disease. Study-wide results and limits: TRBV28, TRBJ1-2 and TRBJ2-5 were segments that persistent disease favored.

Time point here: persistent/refractory GD, antithyroid drugs over 5 years with positive TRAb. TCR sequences were obtained from RNA taken from PBMCs. The V gene end was trimmed by 3 bases and the J gene end by 9 bases; junction bases not matched to a gene: 7. CDR3 length: 14 amino acids. In building TCR beta libraries, iRepertoire HTBI primers were used together with Arm-PCR of CDR3 regions. TCRdb re-called the multiplex PCR reads through MiXCR, storing one row per CDR3 protein. The sample holds roughly 360,000 distinct CDR3 sequences, less than 30% seen once. The chain couples TRBV12-3 or TRBV12-4 to TRBJ2-2; 7 nucleotides align to TRBD2. The source is a woman aged 40 to 50 with Graves disease. Sequencing used peripheral blood mononuclear cells (PBMCs), obtained when the disease was refractory, from a patient treated with antithyroid drugs. The CDR3 bases are TGTGCCAGCAGTTTCGGGCGGGAGATCCGGGAGCTGTTTTTT. It is translated as CASSFGREIRELFF.